This passage covers 8 T cell receptor beta chains from one sample sequenced in a study of shared clonotypes between healthy human individuals. The table came from immunoSEQ multiplex PCR; TCRdb's copy has only in-frame clones and leaves some out. This sample yields around 1 million clones, of which more than 75% are seen a single time; 1.5% belongs to the top ten. The sample comprised memory CD4+ T cells sorted from blood. Subset meaning: CD45RA-negative fraction. These receptors all stem from a man aged 18 to 29 in good health.

This clone was picked up a small number of times. The V and J genes are TRBV18 and TRBJ2-7, with no clear D. The CDR3 spans 15 residues. Between the trimmed V and J ends, which lost 0 bases and 3 bases, there was a span of 12 bases. Per germline, CDR1 KGHSH and CDR2 LQKENI. CDR3: CASSPPTGQVYEQYF. DNA of the CDR3: TGTGCCAGCTCACCACCTACGGGCCAAGTCTACGAGCAGTACTTC.

This clone was counted a few times. The chain links TRBV9 to TRBJ1-2, with D tentatively TRBD1 (5 bases). The CDR3 length is 14 residues. Per germline, CDR1 SGDLS and CDR2 YYNGEE. V dropped 0 bases and J dropped 8 bases, with 14 bases sitting between them. The CDR3 nucleotides read TGTGCCAGCAGCGTAGTAGGAGGGGTAAAAGGCTACACCTTC. Its protein product is CASSVVGGVKGYTF.

This sequence joins TRBV5-1 and TRBJ2-1, with 14 bases lining up with TRBD2. J lost 7 bases, V lost 4 bases, and 10 bases had no gene match. Germline V gives CDR1 SGHRS, CDR2 YFSETQ. The CDR3 contains 17 residues. The CDR3 loop is CASSPTGLAGGRNEQFF. CDR3 nucleotides: TGCGCCAGCAGCCCAACCGGACTAGCGGGAGGAAGGAATGAGCAGTTCTTC.

The V and J genes are TRBV5-6 and TRBJ2-7; D remains ambiguous. CDR3 size: 14 residues. Germline V gene sequence: CDR1 SGHDT, CDR2 YYEEEE. Trimming shortened V by 1 base and J by 0 bases, and 8 bases separated the two germline ends. The chain's CDR3 is CASSLKGLSYEQYF. CDR3 nucleotide sequence: TGTGCCAGCAGCTTGAAGGGCCTCTCCTACGAGCAGTACTTC.

The V and J genes are TRBV27 and TRBJ2-1; unclear D gene. CDR3 length: 12 amino acids. CDR1 MNHEY and CDR2 SMNVEV come from the germline V gene (reference sequence). Trimming took off 0 bases at V and 7 bases at J, with 4 bases between the two ends. CDR3 DNA: TGTGCCAGCAGTTTATCGCGGAATGAGCAGTTCTTC. It encodes CASSLSRNEQFF.

The rearrangement links TRBV7-2 to TRBJ2-3; a weak D match, TRBD2 (5 bases). CDR3 length: 14 amino acids. The V end was cut by 4 bases, the J end by 2 bases, with 10 bases between. CDR1 is SGHTA, CDR2 FQGNSA, per germline. DNA for the CDR3: TGTGCCAGCAGCTCGTGGCGGGCCACAGATACGCAGTATTTT. The encoded protein is CASSSWRATDTQYF.

This sequence joins TRBV4-2 and TRBJ1-2; TRBD1 agrees at 12 bases. Per germline, CDR1 LGHNA and CDR2 YNFKEQ. This CDR3 is built from 17 residues. Trimming at V came to 8 bases and at J to 7 bases, leaving 17 bases not matched to a gene. The CDR3 DNA sequence: TGTGCCAGCGGGTCCGGGACAGGGGGCAATTTGGAAGGTGGCTACACCTTC. Its protein product is CASGSGTGGNLEGGYTF.

The V and J genes are TRBV6-1 and TRBJ1-6; a weak D match, TRBD1 (5 bases). Germline V gene sequence: CDR1 MNHNS, CDR2 SASEGT. CDR3 length equals 18 residues. V was trimmed by 1 base and J by 0 bases, leaving 13 bases between them. CDR3 sequence (DNA): TGTGCCAGCAGTGAAGTCAGACAGCCGAGCTCCTATAATTCACCCCTCCACTTT. As protein: CASSEVRQPSSYNSPLHF.